This T cell receptor beta chain was sequenced in a study of T cells in Graves' hyperthyroidism and ophthalmopathy. Findings and caveats of the study: The model identified upcoming ophthalmopathy a median roughly 6.5 months ahead of onset.

Comment on this clonotype: What it binds is not known.

Every diagnosis used clinical symptoms, serum thyroxine and TRAb, thyroid ultrasound and orbital computed tomography. PBMCs stemmed from about 9.5 ml fresh peripheral blood. The investigators amplified TCR beta CDR3 regions from RNA transcripts. The HTBI set primed first-round TCR CDR3 RT-PCR. MiXCR, applied by TCRdb to the multiplex PCR reads, yields one record per CDR3 protein. The sample lists 500,000 to 800,000 distinct CDR3 sequences; more than 14% were seen once. The TCR originated in a woman in her forties or fifties with Graves' ophthalmopathy. The sample was blood.

The CDR3 region has the DNA TGTGCCAGCAGTCTCCGGACGGGGTCGAACACTGAAGCTTTCTTT. Translating it yields CASSLRTGSNTEAFF. The chain couples TRBV27 to TRBJ1-1; D gene uncertain. V was clipped by 5 bases and J by 1 base, with 14 bases between them. Germline V lookup: CDR1 MNHEY, CDR2 SMNVEV (reference sequence). The CDR3 has 15 residues.